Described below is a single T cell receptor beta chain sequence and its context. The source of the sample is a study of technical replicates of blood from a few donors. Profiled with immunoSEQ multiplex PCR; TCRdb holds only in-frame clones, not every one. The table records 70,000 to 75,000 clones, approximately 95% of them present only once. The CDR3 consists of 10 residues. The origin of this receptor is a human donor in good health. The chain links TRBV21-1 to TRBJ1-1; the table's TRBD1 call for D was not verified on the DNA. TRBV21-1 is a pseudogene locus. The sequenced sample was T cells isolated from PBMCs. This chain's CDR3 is CASSRTEAFF. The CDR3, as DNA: TGTGCCAGCAGCAGGACAGAAGCTTTCTTT.